This T cell receptor beta chain was identified in a study of immune characterization of retroperitoneal liposarcoma. TCRdb processed the PCR reads anew with MiXCR; each CDR3 protein has one entry. This sample yields 8,000 to 11,000 distinct CDR3 sequences, of which approximately 30% are seen a single time; 8.5% belongs to the top ten. This CDR3 has 14 amino acids. CDR1 and CDR2 from the germline V gene are SGHNT and YENEEA. The germline V and J ends were trimmed by 3 bases and 2 bases, with 10 bases remaining between them. This clonotype was detected ten times or more. Sequencing was performed on tumor tissue. The sequence came from a female donor with retroperitoneal liposarcoma. This chain joins TRBV11-3 and TRBJ1-1; D perhaps matches TRBD1 (5 bases). The CDR3 region is CASSFPGYNTEAFF. The CDR3 DNA sequence: TGTGCCAGCAGCTTCCCAGGGTATAACACTGAAGCTTTCTTT.